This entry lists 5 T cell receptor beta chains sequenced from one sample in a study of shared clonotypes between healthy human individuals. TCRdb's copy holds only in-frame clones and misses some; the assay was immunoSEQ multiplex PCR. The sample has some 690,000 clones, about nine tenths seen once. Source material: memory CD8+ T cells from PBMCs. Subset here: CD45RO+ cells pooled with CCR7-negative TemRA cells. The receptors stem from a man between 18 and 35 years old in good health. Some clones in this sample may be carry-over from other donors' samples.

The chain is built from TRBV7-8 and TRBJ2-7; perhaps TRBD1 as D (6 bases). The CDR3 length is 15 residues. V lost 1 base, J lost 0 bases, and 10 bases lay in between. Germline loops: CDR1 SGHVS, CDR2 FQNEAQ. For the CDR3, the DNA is TGTGCCAGCAGCTTAGGACCGGGACACTCCTACGAGCAGTACTTC. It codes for CASSLGPGHSYEQYF.

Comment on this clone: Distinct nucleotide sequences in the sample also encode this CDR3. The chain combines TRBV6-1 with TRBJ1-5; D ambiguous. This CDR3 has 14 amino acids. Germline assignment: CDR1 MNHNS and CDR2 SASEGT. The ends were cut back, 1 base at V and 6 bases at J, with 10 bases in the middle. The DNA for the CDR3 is TGTGCCAGCAGTGAAGGGCCCTGGGGTCAGCCCCAGCATTTT. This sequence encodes CASSEGPWGQPQHF.

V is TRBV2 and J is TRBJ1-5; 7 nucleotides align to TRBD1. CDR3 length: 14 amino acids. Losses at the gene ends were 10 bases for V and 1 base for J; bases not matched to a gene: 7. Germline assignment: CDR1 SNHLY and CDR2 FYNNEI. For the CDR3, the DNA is TGTGCCATTCGCCCAGGGGGGAGCAATCAGCCCCAGCATTTT. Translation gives CAIRPGGSNQPQHF.

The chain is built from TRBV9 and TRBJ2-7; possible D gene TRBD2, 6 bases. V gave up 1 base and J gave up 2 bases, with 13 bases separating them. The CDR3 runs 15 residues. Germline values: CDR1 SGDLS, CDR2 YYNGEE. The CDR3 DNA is TGTGCCAGCAGCGTAACGGGAGAGATCCCCTACGAGCAGTACTTC. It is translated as CASSVTGEIPYEQYF.

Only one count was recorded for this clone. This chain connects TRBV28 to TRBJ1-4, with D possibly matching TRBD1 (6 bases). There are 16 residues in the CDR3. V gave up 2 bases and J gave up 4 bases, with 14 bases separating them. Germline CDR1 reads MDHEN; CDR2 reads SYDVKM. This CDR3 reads CASSLQRGGLNEKLFF. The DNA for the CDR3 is TGTGCCAGCAGTTTACAGAGGGGGGGGCTTAATGAAAAACTGTTTTTT.